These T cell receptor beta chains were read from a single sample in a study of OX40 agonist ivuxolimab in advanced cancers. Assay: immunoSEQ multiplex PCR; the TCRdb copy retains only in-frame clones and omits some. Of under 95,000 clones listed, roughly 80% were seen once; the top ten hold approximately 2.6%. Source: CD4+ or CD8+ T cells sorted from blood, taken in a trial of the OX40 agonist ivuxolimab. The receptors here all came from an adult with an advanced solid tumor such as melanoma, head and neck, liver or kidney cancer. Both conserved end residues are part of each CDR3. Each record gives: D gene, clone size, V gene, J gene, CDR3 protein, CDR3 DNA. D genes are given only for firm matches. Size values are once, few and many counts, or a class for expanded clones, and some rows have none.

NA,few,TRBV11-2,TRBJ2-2,CASSPEHGELFF,TGTGCCAGCAGCCCAGAGCACGGGGAGCTGTTTTTT
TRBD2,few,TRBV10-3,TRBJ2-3,CAIGQGGTDTQYF,TGTGCCATCGGGCAGGGAGGGACAGATACGCAGTATTTT
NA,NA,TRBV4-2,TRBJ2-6,CASSQVGQSGFGGANVLTF,TGTGCCAGCAGCCAAGTAGGACAATCGGGGTTCGGTGGGGCCAACGTCCTGACTTTC
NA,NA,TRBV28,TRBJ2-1,CATTLYNEQFF,TGTGCCACCACCTTATATAATGAGCAGTTCTTC
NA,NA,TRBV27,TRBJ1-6,CASSITGTLSSYNSPLHF,TGTGCCAGCAGTATAACGGGGACGTTAAGCTCCTATAATTCACCCCTCCACTTT
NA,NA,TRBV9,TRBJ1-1,CASSARDRNFAEAFF,TGTGCCAGCAGCGCGAGGGACCGGAATTTCGCTGAAGCTTTCTTT
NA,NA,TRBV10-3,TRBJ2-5,CAISESTAPQETQYF,TGTGCCATCAGTGAGTCGACCGCCCCTCAAGAGACCCAGTACTTC
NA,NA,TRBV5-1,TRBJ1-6,CASKRDLLNSPLHF,TGCGCCAGCAAACGGGACCTCCTTAATTCACCCCTCCACTTT
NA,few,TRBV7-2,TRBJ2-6,CASSDDSAGANVLTF,TGTGCCAGCAGCGACGACAGTGCTGGGGCCAACGTCCTGACTTTC
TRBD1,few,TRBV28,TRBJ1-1,CASKPPGQGFTEAFF,TGTGCCAGCAAACCCCCGGGACAGGGGTTCACTGAAGCTTTCTTT
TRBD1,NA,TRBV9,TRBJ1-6,CASSGEPGQTNSPLHF,TGTGCCAGCAGCGGAGAACCGGGACAGACTAATTCACCCCTCCACTTT
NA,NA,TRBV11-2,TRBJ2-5,CASSLGGYETQYF,TGTGCCAGCAGCTTAGGCGGGTACGAGACCCAGTACTTC
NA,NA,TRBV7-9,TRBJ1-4,CASSWGEEKLFF,TGTGCCAGCAGCTGGGGGGAAGAAAAACTGTTTTTT
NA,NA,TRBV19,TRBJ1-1,CASSAVMNTEAFF,TGTGCCAGTAGTGCAGTAATGAACACTGAAGCTTTCTTT
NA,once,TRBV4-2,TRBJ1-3,CASSQAPVAAGNTIYF,TGTGCCAGCAGCCAAGCGCCGGTGGCGGCTGGAAACACCATATATTTT
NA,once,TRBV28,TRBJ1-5,CASSLGNRRGAKSNQPQHF,TGTGCCAGCAGTTTGGGCAACAGGAGGGGCGCAAAGAGCAATCAGCCCCAGCATTTT
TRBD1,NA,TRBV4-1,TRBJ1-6,CASSQAGGISLHF,TGCGCCAGCAGCCAAGCAGGGGGTATATCCCTCCACTTT
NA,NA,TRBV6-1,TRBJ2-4,CASSEGGLAKNIQYF,TGTGCCAGCAGTGAAGGGGGGTTGGCCAAAAACATTCAGTACTTC
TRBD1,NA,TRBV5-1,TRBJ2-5,CASSLAPGGQETQYF,TGCGCCAGCAGCTTAGCCCCAGGGGGCCAAGAGACCCAGTACTTC
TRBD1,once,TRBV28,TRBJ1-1,CASKGASAYTEAFF,TGTGCCAGCAAGGGGGCGTCGGCGTACACTGAAGCTTTCTTT
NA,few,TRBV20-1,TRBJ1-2,CSVVDYGYTF,TGCAGTGTGGTTGACTATGGCTACACCTTC
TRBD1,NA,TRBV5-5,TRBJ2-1,CASSWTGQLNEQFF,TGTGCCAGCAGCTGGACAGGGCAATTGAATGAGCAGTTCTTC
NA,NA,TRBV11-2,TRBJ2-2,CASSSGTPVDGELFF,TGTGCCAGCAGCTCAGGGACTCCCGTTGACGGGGAGCTGTTTTTT
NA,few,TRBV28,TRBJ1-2,CASSFRDYGYTF,TGTGCCAGCAGTTTTAGGGACTATGGCTACACCTTC
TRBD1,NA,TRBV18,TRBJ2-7,CASSPRDRVGREQYF,TGTGCCAGCTCACCGAGGGACAGGGTGGGTCGCGAGCAGTACTTC
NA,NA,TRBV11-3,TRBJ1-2,CASSLGIGYGYTF,TGTGCCAGCAGCTTAGGGATCGGCTATGGCTACACCTTC
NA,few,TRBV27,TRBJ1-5,CASSRTGPNQPQHF,TGTGCCAGCAGTCGTACAGGGCCCAATCAGCCCCAGCATTTT
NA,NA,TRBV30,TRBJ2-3,CAWSKGPDTQYF,TGTGCCTGGAGTAAGGGGCCCGATACGCAGTATTTT